This T cell receptor (beta chain) was sequenced during a study of cytotoxic CD8 clonotypes in ibrutinib-treated CLL. For the study at large: Enrolment comprised around 11 relapsed/refractory and more than 14 treatment-naive patients; fewer than 18 were IGHV unmutated. Partial responses totalled about 24 and complete responses 2; after median about six years, about 14 remained remitted and about twelve progressed. There were, on average, approximately 250,000 productive templates and 90,000 to 95,000 productive rearrangements per sample.

As concerns this clone: Its antigen remains unidentified.

Produced via immunoSEQ multiplex PCR; TCRdb's table is partial and in-frame only. The sample carries roughly 300,000 clones, 76% recorded once. Study-level findings and limits: Stable or contracted on treatment, public clonotypes were also uncommon.

The junction had 6 bases not matched to a gene; V was cut back by 4 bases and J by 6 bases. The CDR3 consists of 15 residues. The germline gives CDR1 SGDLS, CDR2 YYNGEE. This TCR was sampled from a human donor with chronic lymphocytic leukemia. Sequences were derived from PBMCs, sampled at disease progression, from a patient treated with ibrutinib. The rearrangement joins TRBV9 to TRBJ1-6; 8 bases fit TRBD1. CDR3 loop: CASSTRQGFNSPLHF. CDR3 DNA sequence: TGTGCCAGCAGCACGAGACAGGGGTTTAATTCACCCCTCCACTTT.